This T cell receptor (beta chain) was captured in a study of OX40 agonist ivuxolimab in advanced cancers. Background on the whole study: Ivuxolimab was a fully human IgG2 agonistic monoclonal antibody targeting the costimulatory receptor OX40 (CD134). Intravenous ivuxolimab was administered to patients every 2 weeks at six dose levels: 0.01, 0.1, 0.3, 1.5, 3 and 10 mg/kg. Of the approximately 53 patients in dose escalation, some 20 had hepatocellular carcinoma, some 15 had melanoma, 9 had renal cell carcinoma and 9 had head and neck cancer. In the dose-escalation cohort, approximately 83% of patients were male, and the mean age was roughly 60 years with a range of roughly 23 to 79. Prior anti-PD-1, anti-PD-L1 or anti-CTLA-4 therapy was permitted, and approximately 39% of dose-escalation patients had received checkpoint inhibitors. Partial responses occurred in three dose-escalation patients, of whom one had hepatocellular carcinoma and two had cutaneous melanoma. The point of sequencing TCRbeta in the periphery was to test whether ivuxolimab changed TCR sequence diversity and drove clonal T-cell expansion. The paper describes the monotherapy dose-escalation part (N of about 52 patients) of the phase I trial of ivuxolimab.

The germline V and J ends show losses of 4 bases and 4 bases respectively, and no gene match explains 9 bases of the junction. Including the terminal cysteine and phenylalanine, the CDR3 comprises 15 residues. Left in the record is the CDR3 DNA by itself, 45 bases read in frame from the first base. CDR1 GTSNPN and CDR2 SVGIG are derived from the germline V gene (reference sequence). Genomic DNA was isolated from the sorted cells so that the TCRbeta CDR3 region could be sequenced. The immunoSEQ Assay was used for sequencing of TCRbeta CDR3 regions. Held by TCRdb, this immuneACCESS table contains in-frame sequences only and omits some clones. Under half of the omission traces to an unresolved V gene where checked; the cause of the rest is unknown. The sample table contains about 100,000 clones; only one count was recorded for roughly 90% of them. The top ten hold roughly 0.15% of the sample. Details on this clone: The antigen it binds to is not known. Within one base of it there is no much larger clone, and no base qualities were kept.

Patients with autoimmune disease history or receiving systemic immunosuppression were excluded from the trial. In every dose cohort, peripheral blood was drawn for TCR sequencing at baseline, cycle 4 day 1, and cycle 7 day 1. Samples came from an open-label, multicenter, first-in-human phase I dose-escalation trial of ivuxolimab. Adults with locally advanced or metastatic head and neck squamous cell, hepatocellular, melanoma or renal cell carcinoma were enrolled in the trial. Before TCR sequencing, CD4+ T cells and CD8+ T cells from peripheral blood were sorted into separate populations. Overall study results and their limits: In the 0.1-3.0 mg/kg groups, partial responders had among the lowest normalized peripheral clonal expansion, particularly in CD8+ T cells. Low levels of normalized T-cell clonal expansion were also seen in some patients who did not respond. On average, CD8+ T cells showed more expanded clones than CD4+ T cells after ivuxolimab. At doses of 0.1 to 3.0 mg/kg, clonal expansion of both CD4+ and CD8+ blood T cells was observed from baseline to week 6. Antigen specificity was not determined for the clonally expanded peripheral T cells.

This receptor was identified in an adult with an advanced solid tumor such as melanoma, head and neck, liver or kidney cancer. Sample: CD4+ or CD8+ T cells sorted from blood, taken in a trial of the OX40 agonist ivuxolimab. This receptor chain uses TRBV30 and TRBJ1-3; 8 central nucleotides agree with TRBD1. The encoded CDR3 is CAWTGRGLFGNTIYF. In nucleotides, the sequence is TGTGCCTGGACGGGCAGGGGGCTCTTCGGAAACACCATATATTTT.